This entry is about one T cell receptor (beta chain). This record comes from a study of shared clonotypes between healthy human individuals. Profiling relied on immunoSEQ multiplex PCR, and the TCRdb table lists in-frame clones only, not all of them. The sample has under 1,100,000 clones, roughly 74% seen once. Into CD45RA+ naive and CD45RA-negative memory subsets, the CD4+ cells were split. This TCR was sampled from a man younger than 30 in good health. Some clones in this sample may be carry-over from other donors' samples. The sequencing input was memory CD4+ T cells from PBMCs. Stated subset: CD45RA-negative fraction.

CDR3 nucleotides: TGTGCCAGCAGCCAAGATGGGGCACCCGAGCTAGAAGAGCAGTACTTC. It translates to CASSQDGAPELEEQYF. The rearrangement uses TRBV4-2 and TRBJ2-7, with a possible D match to TRBD1 (5 bases). Trimming cost V 0 bases and J 7 bases, with 19 bases left between them. The germline V gene encodes CDR1 LGHNA and CDR2 YNFKEQ. This CDR3 has 16 residues.